Sequencing of this T cell receptor beta chain was carried out in a study of cytomegalovirus exposure and HLA in healthy donors. Findings and caveats of the study: According to the study, roughly 180 TCR beta chains were cytomegalovirus-associated. There were three CMV-associated chains whose specificity for CMV antigens was confirmed in vitro. Many donors shared some public TCRs, even though most TCR sequences were rare.

Germline CDR1 MNHEY, CDR2 SMNVEV (reference sequence). Trimming stripped 8 bases from V and 4 bases from J, with 17 bases between. The length of the CDR3 is 14 residues. Of note for this clone: Its antigen is still unknown.

TCRdb's copy holds only in-frame clones and misses some; the assay was immunoSEQ multiplex PCR. The sample includes about 260,000 clones, 90% seen only once; the top ten take just over 3%. The donors formed part of the approximately 120-subject validation cohort, distinct from the approximately 640-subject first cohort. The genes are TRBV27 and TRBJ2-5; D possibly matches TRBD1 or TRBD2 (5 bases each). The TCR was taken from a woman younger than 45 in good health and CMV-seronegative. Sample: PBMCs. The chain's CDR3 is CASRNPRGPETQYF. The DNA of the CDR3 is TGTGCCAGCCGTAACCCGAGGGGTCCAGAGACCCAGTACTTC.